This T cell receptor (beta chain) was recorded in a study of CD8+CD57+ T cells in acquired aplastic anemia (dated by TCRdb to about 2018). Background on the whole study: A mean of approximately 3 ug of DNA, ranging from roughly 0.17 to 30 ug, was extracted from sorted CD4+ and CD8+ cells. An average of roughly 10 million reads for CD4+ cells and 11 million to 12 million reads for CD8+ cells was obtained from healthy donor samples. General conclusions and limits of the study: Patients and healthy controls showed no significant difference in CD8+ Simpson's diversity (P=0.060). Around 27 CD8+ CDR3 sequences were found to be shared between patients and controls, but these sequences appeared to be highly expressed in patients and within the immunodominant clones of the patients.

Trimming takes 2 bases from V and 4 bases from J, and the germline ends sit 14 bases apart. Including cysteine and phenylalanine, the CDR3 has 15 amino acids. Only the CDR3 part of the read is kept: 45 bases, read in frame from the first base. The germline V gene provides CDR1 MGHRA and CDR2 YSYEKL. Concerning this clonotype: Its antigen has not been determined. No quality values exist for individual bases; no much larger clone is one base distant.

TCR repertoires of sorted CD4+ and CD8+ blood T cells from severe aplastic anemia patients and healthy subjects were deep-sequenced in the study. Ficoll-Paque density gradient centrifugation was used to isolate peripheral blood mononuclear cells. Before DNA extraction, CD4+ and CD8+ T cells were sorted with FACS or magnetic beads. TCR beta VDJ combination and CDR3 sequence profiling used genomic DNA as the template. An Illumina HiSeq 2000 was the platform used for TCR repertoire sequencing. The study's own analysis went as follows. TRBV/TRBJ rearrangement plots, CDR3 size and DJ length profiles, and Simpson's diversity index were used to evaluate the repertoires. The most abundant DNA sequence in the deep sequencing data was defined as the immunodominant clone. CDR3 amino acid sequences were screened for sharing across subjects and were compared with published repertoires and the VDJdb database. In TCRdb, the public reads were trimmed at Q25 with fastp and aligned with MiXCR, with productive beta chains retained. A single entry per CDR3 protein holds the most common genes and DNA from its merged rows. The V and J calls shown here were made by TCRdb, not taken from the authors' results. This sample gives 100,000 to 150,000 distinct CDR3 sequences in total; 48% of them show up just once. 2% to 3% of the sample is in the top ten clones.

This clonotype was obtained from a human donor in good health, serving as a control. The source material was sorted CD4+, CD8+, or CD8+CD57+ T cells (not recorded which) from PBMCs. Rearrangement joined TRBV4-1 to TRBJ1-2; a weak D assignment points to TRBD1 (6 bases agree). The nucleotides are TGCGCCAGCAGCCAATCGAAACAGGGTGGCTATGGCTACACCTTC. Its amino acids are CASSQSKQGGYGYTF.